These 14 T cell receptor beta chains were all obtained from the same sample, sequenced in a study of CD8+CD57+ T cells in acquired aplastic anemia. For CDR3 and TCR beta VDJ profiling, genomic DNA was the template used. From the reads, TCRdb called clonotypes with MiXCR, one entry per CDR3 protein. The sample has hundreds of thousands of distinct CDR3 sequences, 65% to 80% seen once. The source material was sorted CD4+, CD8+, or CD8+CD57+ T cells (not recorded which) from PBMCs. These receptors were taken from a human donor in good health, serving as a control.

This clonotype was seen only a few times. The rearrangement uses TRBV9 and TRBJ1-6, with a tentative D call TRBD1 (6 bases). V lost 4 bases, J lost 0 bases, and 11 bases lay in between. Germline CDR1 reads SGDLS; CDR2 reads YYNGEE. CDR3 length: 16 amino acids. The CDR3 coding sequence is TGTGCCAGCAGCCCCCAGGGGAACTCCTATAATTCACCCCTCCACTTT. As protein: CASSPQGNSYNSPLHF.

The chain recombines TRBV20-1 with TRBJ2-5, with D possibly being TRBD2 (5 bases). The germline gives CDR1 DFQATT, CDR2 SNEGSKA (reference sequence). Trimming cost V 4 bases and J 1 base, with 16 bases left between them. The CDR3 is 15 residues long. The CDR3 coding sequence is TGCAGTGCTATCACGACGGGGTTACTCCAAGAGACCCAGTACTTC. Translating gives CSAITTGLLQETQYF.

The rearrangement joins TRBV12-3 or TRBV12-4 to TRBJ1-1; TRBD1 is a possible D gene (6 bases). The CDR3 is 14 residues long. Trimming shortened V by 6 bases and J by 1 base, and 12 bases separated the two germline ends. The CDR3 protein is CASREQGENTEAFF. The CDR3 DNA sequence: TGTGCCAGCAGGGAACAGGGCGAGAACACTGAAGCTTTCTTT.

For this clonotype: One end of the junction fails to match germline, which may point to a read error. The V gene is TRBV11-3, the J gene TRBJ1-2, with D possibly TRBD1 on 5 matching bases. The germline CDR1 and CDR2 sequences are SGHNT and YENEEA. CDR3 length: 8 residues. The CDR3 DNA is TGTGCCAGCAGCTTTAGGGGTTTC. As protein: CASSFRGF. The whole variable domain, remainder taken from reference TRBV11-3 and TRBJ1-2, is EAGVVQSPRYKIIEKKQPVAFWCNPISGHNTLYWYLQNLGQGPELLIRYENEEAVDDSQLPKDRFSAERLKGVDSTLKIQPAELGDSAVYLCASSFRGFGSGTRLTVV.

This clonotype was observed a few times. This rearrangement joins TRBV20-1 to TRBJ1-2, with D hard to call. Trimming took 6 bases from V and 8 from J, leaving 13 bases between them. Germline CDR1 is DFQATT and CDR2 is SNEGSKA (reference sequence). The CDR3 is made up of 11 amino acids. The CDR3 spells CSATAQPGYTF. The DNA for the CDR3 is TGCAGTGCCACGGCCCAGCCCGGCTACACCTTC.

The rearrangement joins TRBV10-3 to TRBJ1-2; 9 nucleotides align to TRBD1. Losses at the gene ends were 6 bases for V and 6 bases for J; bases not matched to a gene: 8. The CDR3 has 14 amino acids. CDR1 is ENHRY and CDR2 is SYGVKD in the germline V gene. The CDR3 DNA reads TGTGCCATCAGCCCGCTGGGACAGGGAAATGGCTACACCTTC. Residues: CAISPLGQGNGYTF.

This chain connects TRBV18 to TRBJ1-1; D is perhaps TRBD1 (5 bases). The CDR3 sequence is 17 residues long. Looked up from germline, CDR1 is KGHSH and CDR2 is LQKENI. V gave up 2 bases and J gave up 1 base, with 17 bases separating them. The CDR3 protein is CASSPIGVGEKNTEAFF. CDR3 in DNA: TGTGCCAGCTCACCAATTGGTGTGGGGGAAAAGAACACTGAAGCTTTCTTT.

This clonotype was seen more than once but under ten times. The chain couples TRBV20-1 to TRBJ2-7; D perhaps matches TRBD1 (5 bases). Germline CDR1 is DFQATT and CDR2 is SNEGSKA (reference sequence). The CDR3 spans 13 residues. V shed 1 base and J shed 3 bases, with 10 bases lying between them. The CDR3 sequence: CSARVGRGYEQYF. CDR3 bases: TGCAGTGCTAGAGTTGGTAGGGGCTACGAGCAGTACTTC.

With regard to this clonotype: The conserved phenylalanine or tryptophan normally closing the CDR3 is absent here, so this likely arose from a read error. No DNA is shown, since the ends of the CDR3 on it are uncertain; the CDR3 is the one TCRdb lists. CDR3 residues: CASSFGANREALY. This chain joins TRBV7-8 and TRBJ1-1; the table's D gene call, TRBD1, was not cross checked with the DNA. The CDR3 is 13 residues long, counting both termini. Per germline, CDR1 SGHVS and CDR2 FQNEAQ.

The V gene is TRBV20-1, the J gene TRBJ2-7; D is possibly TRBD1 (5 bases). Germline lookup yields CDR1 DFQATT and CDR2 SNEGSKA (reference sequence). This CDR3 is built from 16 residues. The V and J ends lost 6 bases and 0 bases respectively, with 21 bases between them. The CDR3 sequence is CSAHQGDGYTSYEQYF. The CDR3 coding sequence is TGCAGTGCGCACCAGGGTGATGGCTACACCTCCTACGAGCAGTACTTC.

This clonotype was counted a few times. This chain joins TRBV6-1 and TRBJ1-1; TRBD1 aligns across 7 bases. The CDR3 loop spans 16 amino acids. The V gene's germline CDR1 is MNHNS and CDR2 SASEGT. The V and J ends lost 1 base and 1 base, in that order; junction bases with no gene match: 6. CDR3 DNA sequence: TGTGCCAGCAGTGAAGGGGCAGGGGGGGCGAACACTGAAGCTTTCTTT. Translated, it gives CASSEGAGGANTEAFF.

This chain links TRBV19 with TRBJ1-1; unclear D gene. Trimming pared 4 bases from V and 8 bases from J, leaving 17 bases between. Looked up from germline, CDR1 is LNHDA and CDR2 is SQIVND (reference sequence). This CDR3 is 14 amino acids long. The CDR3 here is CASSTGKGGKEAFF. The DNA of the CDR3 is TGTGCCAGTAGTACCGGAAAGGGAGGAAAGGAAGCTTTCTTT.

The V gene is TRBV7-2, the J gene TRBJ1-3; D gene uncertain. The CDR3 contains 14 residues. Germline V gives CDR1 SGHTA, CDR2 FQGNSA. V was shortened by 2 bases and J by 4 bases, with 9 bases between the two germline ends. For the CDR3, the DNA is TGTGCCAGCAGCTTAAGGCCAGACGGAAACACCATATATTTT. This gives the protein CASSLRPDGNTIYF.

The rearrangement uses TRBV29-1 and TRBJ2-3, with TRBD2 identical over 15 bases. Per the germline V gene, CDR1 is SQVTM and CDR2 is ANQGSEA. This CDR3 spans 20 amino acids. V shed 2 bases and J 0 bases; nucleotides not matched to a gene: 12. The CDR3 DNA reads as TGCAGCGTTGAACACACCGGGACTAGCGGGGGGCCTTGGAGCACAGATACGCAGTATTTT. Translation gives CSVEHTGTSGGPWSTDTQYF.